This note documents a single TCR beta chain sequence. Its antigen is as yet unknown. At the DNA level, this CDR3 is encoded by other sequences in the same sample as well. Germline V gene data show CDR1 as SGHRS and CDR2 as YFSETQ. V lost 4 bases, J lost 2 bases, and 14 bases lay in between. This CDR3 comprises 15 residues. The record originates from a study of cytomegalovirus exposure and HLA in healthy donors. Study-wide points: Owing to their indistinguishability, certain V segments, notably TRBV6-2 and TRBV6-3, were excluded. The likely explanation for a cluster of highly shared sequence variants was sequencing artifact.

PCR used 60 Vbeta primers and 13 Jbeta primers. Some clones are missing from TCRdb's copy, which holds only in-frame ones; the method was immunoSEQ multiplex PCR. Of 110,000 to 150,000 clones detected, roughly 70% appear once; the ten largest clones hold around 7%. This TCR came from a man aged 25-40 years in good health and CMV-seronegative. Sequenced input: PBMCs. The genes are TRBV5-1 and TRBJ2-3, with a possible D match to TRBD2 (5 bases). The CDR3 coding sequence is TGCGCCAGCAGCCTAGGTGCGGGCTCCACAGATACGCAGTATTTT. This translates into CASSLGAGSTDTQYF.